This T cell receptor (beta chain) was retrieved from a study of OX40 agonist ivuxolimab in advanced cancers. Study context: Patients received ivuxolimab, an intravenous treatment, every 2 weeks at 0.01 to 10 mg/kg. From 23 to 79 years was the age range, with a mean of about 54 years, and nearly 85% were male.

For this clone: Its antigen remains unidentified.

Generated by immunoSEQ multiplex PCR, the TCRdb table keeps only in-frame clones and is missing some. Of about 44,000 clones listed, 91% are singletons. Findings of the study overall: On average, CD8+ T cells had more expanded clones than CD4+.

Autoimmune disease history or systemic immunosuppression was exclusionary. Germline CDR1 is MDHEN and CDR2 is SYDVKM. V was clipped by 3 bases and J by 9 bases; unmatched bases: 11. The CDR3 totals 16 residues. This clonotype originated in an adult with an advanced solid tumor such as melanoma, head and neck, liver or kidney cancer. This chain uses TRBV28 with TRBJ1-6; 7 positions agree with TRBD1. The specimen comprised CD4+ or CD8+ T cells sorted from blood, sampled in a trial of the OX40 agonist ivuxolimab. As DNA, the CDR3 is TGTGCCAGCAGTTTGGTACAGGGGATGGGCGGTTCACCCCTCCACTTT. Protein product: CASSLVQGMGGSPLHF. Full variable domain (missing parts from reference TRBV28 and TRBJ1-6): DVKVTQSSRYLVKRTGEKVFLECVQDMDHENMFWYRQDPGLGLRLIYFSYDVKMKEKGDIPEGYSVSREKKERFSLILESASTNQTSMYLCASSLVQGMGGSPLHFGNGTRLTVT.